This TCR beta chain was sequenced for a study of shared clonotypes between healthy human individuals. Across the whole study: Per-donor plates numbered three CD4 naive, three CD4 memory, two CD8 naive and one CD8 memory.

Deep was the level at which the assay was run. TCRdb's table, derived via immunoSEQ multiplex PCR, lists solely in-frame clones and lacks some. The repertoire has 2 million to 2.5 million clones, about 90% of them found once; the top ten carry about 0.41%. This TCR was recovered from a young man in good health. Some clones in this sample may be carry-over from other donors' samples. Material: naive CD4+ T cells from PBMCs. Subset indicated: CD45RA+ positively selected.

This CDR3 reads CSVKQGGANTEAFF. The DNA of the CDR3 is TGCAGCGTTAAACAGGGAGGAGCGAACACTGAAGCTTTCTTT. The J gene is TRBJ1-1, the V gene TRBV29-1; tentative D call: TRBD1 (6 bases). The germline V gene encodes CDR1 SQVTM and CDR2 ANQGSEA. CDR3 length equals 14 residues. With 5 bases removed from V and 1 base from J, the gap between germline ends came to 14 bases.